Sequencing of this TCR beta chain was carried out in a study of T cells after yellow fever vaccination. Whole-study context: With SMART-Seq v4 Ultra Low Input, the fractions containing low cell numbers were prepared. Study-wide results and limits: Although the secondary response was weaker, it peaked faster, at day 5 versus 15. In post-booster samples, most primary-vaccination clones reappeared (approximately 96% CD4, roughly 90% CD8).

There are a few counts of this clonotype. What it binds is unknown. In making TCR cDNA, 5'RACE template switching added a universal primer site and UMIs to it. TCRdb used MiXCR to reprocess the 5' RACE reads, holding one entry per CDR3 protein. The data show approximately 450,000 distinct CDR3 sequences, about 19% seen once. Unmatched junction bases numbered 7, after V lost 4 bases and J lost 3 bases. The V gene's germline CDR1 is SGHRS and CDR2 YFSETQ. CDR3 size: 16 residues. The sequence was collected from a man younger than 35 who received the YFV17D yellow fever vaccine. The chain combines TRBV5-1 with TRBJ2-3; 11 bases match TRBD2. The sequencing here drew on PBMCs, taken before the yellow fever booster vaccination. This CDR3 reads CASSSPSGGSTDTQYF. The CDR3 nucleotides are TGCGCCAGCAGCAGCCCTAGCGGGGGGTCTACAGATACGCAGTATTTT.